This TCR beta chain was sequenced during a study of blood T cell repertoires in COVID-19 (dated by TCRdb to about 2020). Study-level background: Samples covering the acute and convalescent phases of COVID-19 were provided by collaborators in the United States, Italy and Spain. Where HLA class I and class II types were available, the types were taken from metadata supplied by the sample provider, not from assay-based typing. Samples were obtained from the ongoing ImmuneRACE study (first 160 participants) and from some 1,300 subjects provided by 6 global collaborators. The repertoires were released in a freely available public database intended as a resource for research on the immune response to SARS-CoV-2. A de-identified subject ID, COVID-19 status, age in years and sex were almost always included in the sample metadata. The dataset comprised deeply sampled blood TCRbeta repertoires from subjects exposed to, actively infected with, or recovered from COVID-19. The prospective study material was composed of cDNA or gDNA derived from T cells, B-cell-depleted T cells, or PBMCs.

Paper-wide results and their limitations: How much clinical and demographic metadata was included differed by source and by participant, and the metadata was provided uncurated.

This clone was seen just once. Its antigen target is currently unknown. Base qualities are not provided; no much larger clone lies one nucleotide away. Ends trimmed: V by 4 bases, J by 5 bases; bases unmatched to a gene: 7. The germline V gene yields SGDLS for CDR1 and YYNGEE for CDR2. Including the terminal cysteine and phenylalanine, the CDR3 comprises 14 residues. Of all the DNA, just the CDR3 is kept, 42 bases in frame from base 1. TCRbeta CDR3 regions were amplified from genomic DNA using the immunoSEQ Assay, a bias-controlled multiplex PCR. As for the original processing: The number of nucleated cells in each sample was estimated by amplification of reference gene primers within the assay. To quantify the absolute abundance of each unique TCRbeta CDR3 rearrangement, sequence reads were collapsed and filtered. For each sample, productive Simpson clonality was calculated as the square root of Simpson's diversity index across productive rearrangements. The source is immuneACCESS, and TCRdb retained only in-frame sequences with V and J called. Part of the clones is not carried over; for the studies checked, unresolved V genes explain less than half of this, and the remainder is unexplained. V and J calls and clone size follow that table, whereas D and trimming were derived from the DNA. The sample table lists some 150,000 clones, over 60% of them with a count of one. The biggest ten clones account for approximately 1.8% of the sample.

Collaborating institutions collected whole blood in K2EDTA tubes following their own protocols. For TCRbeta analysis, collaborators shipped samples in one of three forms: frozen whole blood, isolated PBMCs, or DNA extracted from either of those sample types. Material for sequencing was peripheral blood. Recombination linked TRBV9 to TRBJ1-2; 8 bases in the junction line up with TRBD1. The source is a man older than 75 with acute or convalescent COVID-19. The CDR3: CASSPSTGEYGYTF. At the DNA level, the sequence is TGTGCCAGCAGCCCCTCGACAGGGGAGTATGGCTACACCTTC.